Presented here are 14 T cell receptor beta chains from one specimen sequenced in a study of cytomegalovirus exposure and HLA in healthy donors. Researchers ran the PCR with 60 Vbeta and 13 Jbeta primers. Data came from immunoSEQ multiplex PCR; TCRdb stores just in-frame clones and leaves some out. The repertoire consists of about 130,000 clones, with 74% occurring once and the leading ten covering around 4.7%. The sequenced sample was PBMCs. Every receptor here comes from a man aged 18 to 30 in good health and CMV-seropositive.

The V and J genes are TRBV6-5 and TRBJ2-1; perhaps TRBD1 as D (7 bases). The V and J ends lost 0 bases and 3 bases respectively, with 12 bases between them. This CDR3 has 16 amino acids. The V gene's germline CDR1 is MNHEY and CDR2 SVGAGI. CDR3 nucleotide sequence: TGTGCCAGCAGTTACTCAACAGGGGAGGTCTACAATGAGCAGTTCTTC. It specifies CASSYSTGEVYNEQFF.

J is TRBJ2-1 and V is TRBV18; a possible D gene is TRBD2 (6 bases). CDR3 length: 14 residues. Germline CDR1 is KGHSH and CDR2 is LQKENI. The V gene lost 1 base and the J gene lost 10 bases, with 14 bases spanning the gap. The CDR3 region is CASSPQTSFGEQFF. The CDR3 nucleotides read TGTGCCAGCTCACCACAGACTAGTTTCGGGGAGCAGTTCTTC.

This clone was found a few times. This chain links TRBV19 with TRBJ2-3; 10 positions agree with TRBD2. This CDR3 is 15 amino acids long. Losses at the gene ends were 4 bases for V and 7 bases for J; bases not matched to a gene: 8. The germline CDR1 and CDR2 sequences are LNHDA and SQIVND (reference sequence). CDR3 amino acids: CASSTSSGRGHTQYF. The CDR3 region has the DNA TGTGCCAGTAGTACCTCTAGCGGGAGAGGACATACGCAGTATTTT.

The chain uses TRBV30 and TRBJ2-7, with 9 bases matching TRBD1. Looked up from germline, CDR1 is GTSNPN and CDR2 is SVGIG (reference sequence). Unmatched junction bases numbered 9, after V lost 2 bases and J lost 13 bases. The CDR3 runs to 12 residues. This CDR3 reads CAWSPGQGVGYF. CDR3 in DNA: TGTGCCTGGAGTCCGGGACAGGGTGTGGGCTACTTC.

A note on this clone: One end of the junction fails to match germline, which may point to a read error. The chain couples TRBV27 to TRBJ1-2; TRBD1 aligns across 7 bases. Germline-derived CDR1 and CDR2 are MNHEY and SMNVEV (reference sequence). CDR3 length: 15 residues. The CDR3 loop is CASSLQATGIYDYTF. CDR3 in DNA: TGTGCCAGCAGTTTACAGGCGACAGGGATCTATGACTACACCTTC.

The V and J genes are TRBV9 and TRBJ1-3; TRBD1 aligns across 7 bases. CDR1 and CDR2 from the germline V gene are SGDLS and YYNGEE. This CDR3 has 14 amino acids. V lost 2 bases, J lost 8 bases, and 7 bases stayed unmatched. The CDR3 region is CASSVDRALDTIYF. DNA for the CDR3: TGTGCCAGCAGCGTTGACAGGGCCCTGGACACCATATATTTT.

This clone was counted between two and nine times. This rearrangement joins TRBV2 to TRBJ1-5; the D gene is possibly TRBD1 (6 bases). The germline V gene encodes CDR1 SNHLY and CDR2 FYNNEI. The CDR3 runs to 13 residues. The V and J ends lost 7 bases and 7 bases respectively, with 14 bases between them. CDR3 DNA: TGTGCCAGCACCCGGGCGGGGGGCCAGCCCCAGCATTTT. The encoded protein is CASTRAGGQPQHF. The full variable domain, rest sourced from reference TRBV2 and TRBJ1-5, is EPEVTQTPSHQVTQMGQEVILRCVPISNHLYFYWYRQILGQKVEFLVSFYNNEISEKSEIFDDQFSVERPDGSNFTLKIRSTKLEDSAMYFCASTRAGGQPQHFGDGTRLSIL.

This clone was picked up a small number of times. V gene TRBV6-5 combines with J gene TRBJ1-1; D may be TRBD1 (5 bases). The CDR3 spans 14 residues. The germline gives CDR1 MNHEY, CDR2 SVGAGI. Trimming took 6 bases from V and 5 from J, leaving 16 bases between them. The CDR3 DNA reads as TGTGCCAGCAGCGTCGGAGGGTGGGGGACTGAAGCTTTCTTT. It yields the protein CASSVGGWGTEAFF.

The rearrangement uses TRBV28 and TRBJ1-5, with 8 bases fitting TRBD1. Unmatched junction bases numbered 6, after V lost 5 bases and J lost 3 bases. CDR1 MDHEN and CDR2 SYDVKM come from the germline V gene. The length of the CDR3 is 15 residues. DNA of the CDR3: TGTGCCAGCAGTCCCGGACAGGGAATCAATCAGCCCCAGCATTTT. Protein: CASSPGQGINQPQHF.

The chain has TRBV20-1 and TRBJ1-2; no firm D call. The germline V gene encodes CDR1 DFQATT and CDR2 SNEGSKA (reference sequence). V dropped 6 bases and J dropped 7 bases, with 6 bases sitting between them. This CDR3 has 9 residues. The CDR3 sequence: CSAQFGYTF. The CDR3 coding sequence is TGCAGTGCCCAGTTTGGCTACACCTTC.

V and J are TRBV7-8 and TRBJ1-1; maybe TRBD1 (6 bases). The V end lost 1 base, the J end lost 1 base, and 7 bases lay between the germline ends. Per germline, CDR1 SGHVS and CDR2 FQNEAQ. This CDR3 spans 14 amino acids. The CDR3 here is CASSLGTANTEAFF. CDR3 in DNA: TGTGCCAGCAGCTTAGGGACAGCGAACACTGAAGCTTTCTTT. Using reference TRBV7-8 and TRBJ1-1 for the parts outside the CDR3, the full variable domain is GAGVSQSPRYKVAKRGQDVALRCDPISGHVSLFWYQQALGQGPEFLTYFQNEAQLDKSGLPSDRFFAERPEGSVSTLKIQRTQQEDSAVYLCASSLGTANTEAFFGQGTRLTVV.

The rearrangement uses TRBV27 and TRBJ2-7, with a weak D call TRBD2 (6 bases). This CDR3 spans 15 amino acids. CDR1 is MNHEY, CDR2 SMNVEV, per germline (reference sequence). Trimming took 4 bases from V and 1 from J, leaving 14 bases between them. The CDR3: CASSSRRDSSYEQYF. The CDR3, as DNA: TGTGCCAGCAGTTCCAGGCGGGATTCTTCCTACGAGCAGTACTTC.

J is TRBJ1-5 and V is TRBV18; 9 positions agree with TRBD1. V was clipped by 3 bases and J by 5 bases; unmatched bases: 2. This CDR3 contains 14 residues. Germline loops: CDR1 KGHSH, CDR2 LQKENI. DNA of the CDR3: TGTGCCAGCTCACCGGACAGGGGAGATCAGCCCCAGCATTTT. Protein: CASSPDRGDQPQHF. Variable domain in full (rest from reference TRBV18 and TRBJ1-5): NAGVMQNPRHLVRRRGQEARLRCSPMKGHSHVYWYRQLPEEGLKFMVYLQKENIIDESGMPKERFSAEFPKEGPSILRIQQVVRGDSAAYFCASSPDRGDQPQHFGDGTRLSIL.

Details on this clone: Since a much larger clone is just one base distant, this may be a read error. V usage is TRBV11-3 and J usage is TRBJ2-7; D perhaps matches TRBD1 (5 bases). CDR1 SGHNT and CDR2 YENEEA come from the germline V gene. The germline V and J ends were trimmed by 1 base and 2 bases, with 6 bases remaining between them. The CDR3 consists of 13 residues. CDR3 sequence: CASSLGQTYEQYF. The CDR3 nucleotides read TGTGCCAGCAGCTTAGGACAGACCTACGAGCAGTACTTC.